This T cell receptor (beta chain) was sequenced in a study of cytomegalovirus exposure and HLA in healthy donors. Study-wide results and caveats: It has been reported that TCR beta sequences accurately predicted the HLA-A and HLA-B alleles of most subjects. Later on, an analysis found that several of the most significant clusters appeared to be linked to common viral pathogens, which included parvovirus B19.

In the PCR, 60 Vbeta and 13 Jbeta primers were used. Using immunoSEQ multiplex PCR, the repertoire was profiled, and TCRdb retains in-frame clones only, with some absent. The sample holds 90,000 to 130,000 clones. In regard to this clone: Its antigen is currently unknown. Additional DNA sequences in this sample encode the identical CDR3.

CDR1 is SEHNR and CDR2 is FQNEAQ in the germline V gene (reference sequence). The CDR3 has 12 residues. V shed 3 bases and J shed 3 bases, with 6 bases lying between them. The sequenced sample consisted of PBMCs. This receptor was identified in a young man in good health and CMV-seronegative. The chain uses TRBV7-9 and TRBJ2-7; unclear D gene. The DNA for the CDR3 is TGTGCCAGCAGCTTGGGCGTCTACGAGCAGTACTTC. Protein: CASSLGVYEQYF.